One and the same sample provided the 30 T cell receptor beta chains below, sequenced in a study of blood T cell repertoires in COVID-19. The method was immunoSEQ multiplex PCR; TCRdb's version includes in-frame clones alone and lacks a portion of them. Here the sample spans some 280,000 clones, about nine tenths being singletons. Material for sequencing was peripheral blood. These receptors were collected from a woman in her forties who had recovered from COVID-19.

The chain uses TRBV28 and TRBJ1-3; 9 nucleotides line up with TRBD1. The CDR3 is made up of 18 amino acids. V trimming: 4 bases; J trimming: 4 bases; junction bases outside the gene matches: 14. The V gene's germline CDR1 is MDHEN and CDR2 SYDVKM. The CDR3 bases are TGTGCCAGCAGTTCGCGCGGGACAGGGTTCCCCTTCGGAAACACCATATATTTT. Residues: CASSSRGTGFPFGNTIYF.

The V call is TRBV4-1, the J call TRBJ2-7; 7 bases fit TRBD2. With 4 bases clipped from V and 3 bases from J, the junction kept 9 bases outside the gene matches. Germline-derived CDR1 and CDR2 are MGHRA and YSYEKL. The CDR3 is 15 residues long. This chain's CDR3 is CASSRARLADYEQYF. The CDR3 coding sequence is TGCGCCAGCAGCCGAGCCAGGCTAGCGGACTACGAGCAGTACTTC.

The chain carries TRBV19 and TRBJ2-1; TRBD1 agrees at 9 bases. CDR3 length: 19 residues. V was clipped by 5 bases and J by 2 bases; unmatched bases: 16. Germline assignment: CDR1 LNHDA and CDR2 SQIVND (reference sequence). The CDR3 is CASSDLGTGSPSPYNEQFF. DNA for the CDR3: TGTGCCAGTAGTGACCTCGGGACAGGGTCCCCTTCACCCTACAATGAGCAGTTCTTC.

This chain joins TRBV4-1 and TRBJ2-1; 7 bases are a match to TRBD1. In germline, CDR1 is MGHRA, CDR2 YSYEKL. V gave up 2 bases and J gave up 9 bases; unmatched junction bases: 4. CDR3 length: 13 amino acids. The CDR3 DNA reads as TGCGCCAGCAGCCAAATAGGGGACAGTGAGCAGTTCTTC. It encodes CASSQIGDSEQFF.

This sequence joins TRBV30 and TRBJ2-1; D is perhaps TRBD1 (5 bases). CDR3 size: 13 residues. Germline V lookup: CDR1 GTSNPN, CDR2 SVGIG (reference sequence). V was pared by 1 base and J by 5 bases, with 9 bases between. The CDR3 DNA sequence: TGTGCCTGGAGTGAACAGGCGAACAATGAGCAGTTCTTC. Amino acid sequence: CAWSEQANNEQFF.

This chain uses TRBV19 with TRBJ1-6, with a tentative D call TRBD1 (6 bases). This CDR3 is 14 amino acids long. Germline V gene data show CDR1 as LNHDA and CDR2 as SQIVND (reference sequence). Trimming removed 5 bases at V and 6 bases at J, with 11 bases between. The CDR3: CASSPGQSNSPLHF. As DNA, the CDR3 is TGTGCCAGTAGTCCGGGACAATCTAATTCACCCCTCCACTTT. Full variable domain (remainder filled in from reference TRBV19 and TRBJ1-6): DGGITQSPKYLFRKEGQNVTLSCEQNLNHDAMYWYRQDPGQGLRLIYYSQIVNDFQKGDIAEGYSVSREKKESFPLTVTSAQKNPTAFYLCASSPGQSNSPLHFGNGTRLTVT.

The chain uses TRBV5-4 and TRBJ2-7; 11 nucleotides line up with TRBD2. This CDR3 spans 16 amino acids. Losses at the gene ends were 3 bases for V and 5 bases for J; bases not matched to a gene: 10. Germline V gene lookup returns CDR1 SGHNT and CDR2 YYREEE (reference sequence). CDR3 residues: CASSWELAGAPDEQYF. CDR3 in DNA: TGTGCCAGCAGCTGGGAACTAGCGGGAGCCCCCGACGAGCAGTACTTC.

V and J are TRBV3-1 (or the pseudogene TRBV3-2) and TRBJ2-2; weak D call: TRBD2 (6 bases). The ends were cut back, 0 bases at V and 4 bases at J, with 12 bases in the middle. The CDR3 consists of 16 residues. Germline values: CDR1 LGHDT, CDR2 YNNKEL (reference sequence). Written as DNA, the CDR3 is TGTGCCAGCAGCCAAGATCCGGGGACTTTCACCGGGGAGCTGTTTTTT. This translates into CASSQDPGTFTGELFF.

The genes are TRBV5-8 and TRBJ1-5, with D perhaps matching TRBD1 (5 bases). The V end lost 4 bases, the J end lost 7 bases, and 18 bases lay between the germline ends. The CDR3 loop spans 15 amino acids. CDR1 and CDR2 (germline): SGHTS, YDEGEE. For the CDR3, the DNA is TGTGCCAGCAGCGACGGGGGGAGCTTAGGGCAGCCCCAGCATTTT. Translated: CASSDGGSLGQPQHF.

J is TRBJ2-7 and V is TRBV3-1 (or the pseudogene TRBV3-2); 9 bases are shared with TRBD1. Germline V gene data show CDR1 as LGHDT and CDR2 as YNNKEL (reference sequence). CDR3 length: 13 amino acids. The ends lost 4 bases at V and 5 bases at J; junction bases unmatched: 3. The CDR3 spells CASSRQGGDEQYF. CDR3 nucleotides: TGTGCCAGCAGCCGACAGGGGGGCGACGAGCAGTACTTC.

This chain uses TRBV10-3 with TRBJ2-7; the match to TRBD2 covers 9 bases. Germline values: CDR1 ENHRY, CDR2 SYGVKD. J gave up 0 bases and V 2 bases, and 11 bases lay outside the gene matches. The CDR3 is 18 residues long. CDR3 in amino acids: CAISEKNSGRIGSYEQYF. The CDR3 nucleotides read TGTGCCATCAGTGAGAAGAATAGCGGGAGAATCGGCTCCTACGAGCAGTACTTC.

This clone was counted a few times. The chain recombines TRBV30 with TRBJ2-7; TRBD2 matches at 7 bases. The CDR3 has 15 amino acids. V shed 6 bases and J 0 bases; nucleotides not matched to a gene: 11. From germline, CDR1 is GTSNPN and CDR2 SVGIG (reference sequence). CDR3 sequence reads: CACHPTSAISYEQYF. The CDR3 nucleotides read TGTGCCTGTCACCCTACTAGCGCGATCTCCTACGAGCAGTACTTC.

This clone has more than one count but fewer than ten. The rearrangement uses TRBV5-1 and TRBJ2-7; TRBD2 matches 13 bases. CDR3 length: 15 amino acids. The germline CDR1 and CDR2 sequences are SGHRS and YFSETQ. V was clipped by 3 bases and J by 3 bases; unmatched bases: 3. The CDR3 loop is CASSSGLAGFYEQYF. The DNA for the CDR3 is TGCGCCAGCAGCTCGGGACTAGCGGGATTCTACGAGCAGTACTTC.

V and J are TRBV11-2 and TRBJ2-3; 15 bases are a match to TRBD2. Germline lookup yields CDR1 SGHAT and CDR2 FQNNGV. After removal of 5 bases from V and 2 bases from J, the junction contained 11 bases not matched to a gene. The CDR3 loop spans 19 amino acids. The CDR3 spells CASSVYPGTSGRLTDTQYF. CDR3 nucleotide sequence: TGTGCCAGCAGCGTTTACCCCGGGACTAGCGGGAGGCTCACAGATACGCAGTATTTT.

This chain connects TRBV19 to TRBJ1-2; 11 bases agree with TRBD1. Per the germline V gene, CDR1 is LNHDA and CDR2 is SQIVND (reference sequence). Losses at the gene ends were 5 bases for V and 8 bases for J; bases not matched to a gene: 7. The CDR3 consists of 14 residues. The CDR3 spells CASSLDRGLSGYTF. In nucleotides, the CDR3 is TGTGCCAGTAGTTTGGACAGGGGGCTGTCGGGCTACACCTTC.

The chain is built from TRBV2 and TRBJ2-5; no reliable D call. Germline-derived CDR1 and CDR2 are SNHLY and FYNNEI. The V gene lost 7 bases and the J gene lost 1 base, with 4 bases spanning the gap. This CDR3 has 11 amino acids. CDR3 sequence reads: CASTSQETQYF. The CDR3 bases are TGTGCCAGCACCTCCCAAGAGACCCAGTACTTC. The whole variable domain, filled in from reference TRBV2 and TRBJ2-5, reads EPEVTQTPSHQVTQMGQEVILRCVPISNHLYFYWYRQILGQKVEFLVSFYNNEISEKSEIFDDQFSVERPDGSNFTLKIRSTKLEDSAMYFCASTSQETQYFGPGTRLLVL.

This chain links TRBV6-5 with TRBJ2-7, with D unresolved. The CDR3 has 14 residues. The germline V gene encodes CDR1 MNHEY and CDR2 SVGAGI. V was pared by 7 bases and J by 1 base, with 14 bases between. The CDR3 region has the DNA TGTGCCAGCACCGCTGTCGGCGGTTCCTACGAGCAGTACTTC. This translates into CASTAVGGSYEQYF.

The gene calls are TRBV27 and TRBJ2-7, with 7 nucleotides matching TRBD2. Per the germline V gene, CDR1 is MNHEY and CDR2 is SMNVEV (reference sequence). The CDR3 spans 15 residues. The V segment lost 9 bases and the J segment 7 bases; nucleotides outside the gene matches: 18. Here the CDR3 reads CARGLWGRSVPEQYF. The CDR3 region has the DNA TGTGCCAGGGGACTATGGGGACGGTCCGTCCCGGAGCAGTACTTC.

V gene TRBV10-3 combines with J gene TRBJ2-1; 14 positions match TRBD2. Germline V gene lookup returns CDR1 ENHRY and CDR2 SYGVKD. The CDR3 runs to 18 residues. The junction had 13 bases not matched to a gene; V was cut back by 10 bases and J by 2 bases. This CDR3 is CATGGLAGETAAYNEQFF. DNA for the CDR3: TGTGCCACAGGGGGACTAGCGGGAGAGACGGCGGCCTACAATGAGCAGTTCTTC.

The CDR3 loop is CASSIYGQPQHF. As DNA, the CDR3 is TGTGCCAGCAGCATCTATGGTCAGCCCCAGCATTTT. The V and J genes are TRBV12-3 or TRBV12-4 and TRBJ1-5; D gene ambiguous. The V and J ends lost 6 bases and 6 bases respectively, with 9 bases between them. The CDR3 is made up of 12 amino acids.

The rearrangement links TRBV7-6 to TRBJ2-5; D uncertain. There are 14 residues in the CDR3. V lost 1 base, J lost 2 bases, and 8 bases lay in between. The germline V gene has CDR1 SGHVS and CDR2 FNYEAQ. DNA for the CDR3: TGTGCCAGCAGCTTAGGGGCAGTACAAGAGACCCAGTACTTC. It specifies CASSLGAVQETQYF. Together with reference TRBV7-6 and TRBJ2-5, the CDR3 gives the full variable domain: GAGVSQSPRYKVTKRGQDVALRCDPISGHVSLYWYRQALGQGPEFLTYFNYEAQQDKSGLPNDRFSAERPEGSISTLTIQRTEQRDSAMYRCASSLGAVQETQYFGPGTRLLVL.

This chain joins TRBV6-5 and TRBJ1-5, with 7 bases aligning to TRBD1. With 7 bases clipped from V and 7 bases from J, the junction kept 10 bases outside the gene matches. Germline CDR1 is MNHEY and CDR2 is SVGAGI. The CDR3 has 14 residues. CDR3 loop: CASMTGQGDQPQHF. The CDR3 DNA follows: TGTGCCAGCATGACAGGGCAGGGGGACCAGCCCCAGCATTTT.

This clone was seen a few times. In nucleotides, the CDR3 is TGTGCCAGCAGTGAACCGGGACAGGGCTTCAATGAGCAGTTCTTC. Residues: CASSEPGQGFNEQFF. This sequence joins TRBV6-1 and TRBJ2-1, with 9 bases matching TRBD1. The CDR3 runs to 15 residues. Looked up from germline, CDR1 is MNHNS and CDR2 is SASEGT. Trimming at V came to 2 bases and at J to 6 bases, leaving 5 bases not matched to a gene.

The J gene is TRBJ2-7, the V gene TRBV2; TRBD2 matches at 12 bases. Unmatched junction bases numbered 5, after V lost 7 bases and J lost 7 bases. Per the germline V gene, CDR1 is SNHLY and CDR2 is FYNNEI. The CDR3 spans 13 residues. DNA for the CDR3: TGTGCCAGCACACTAGCGGGAGGTGATGAGCAGTACTTC. Its protein product is CASTLAGGDEQYF.

The chain has TRBV6-6 and TRBJ2-7; 11 bases are shared with TRBD2. The CDR3 has 13 amino acids. Germline V gene lookup returns CDR1 MNHNY and CDR2 SVGAGI (reference sequence). V trimming: 6 bases; J trimming: 5 bases; junction bases outside the gene matches: 3. The CDR3 reads CASRTSGIDEQYF. CDR3 DNA: TGTGCCAGCAGGACTAGCGGGATCGACGAGCAGTACTTC.

V is TRBV29-1 and J is TRBJ1-6; D not resolved. Between the trimmed V and J ends, which lost 5 bases and 9 bases, there was a span of 17 bases. The CDR3 length is 14 residues. Germline loops: CDR1 SQVTM, CDR2 ANQGSEA. CDR3 protein: CSVKTGEHGSPLHF. The CDR3 DNA follows: TGCAGCGTTAAGACTGGGGAGCATGGTTCACCCCTCCACTTT.

J is TRBJ1-2 and V is TRBV30; weak D call: TRBD1 (5 bases). Germline V gene lookup returns CDR1 GTSNPN and CDR2 SVGIG (reference sequence). V was trimmed by 4 bases and J by 2 bases, leaving 14 bases between them. This CDR3 region has 14 residues. CDR3 protein: CAWTPGLSNYGYTF. CDR3 sequence (DNA): TGTGCCTGGACCCCGGGACTTTCCAACTATGGCTACACCTTC.

The chain combines TRBV10-3 with TRBJ2-3; tentatively, D is TRBD1 (7 bases). Trimming removed 10 bases from V and 6 bases from J, with 20 bases in between. CDR1 ENHRY and CDR2 SYGVKD come from the germline V gene. The CDR3 totals 14 residues. The chain's CDR3 is CATAGGGKIDTQYF. The CDR3 DNA sequence: TGTGCCACCGCCGGAGGGGGCAAAATCGATACGCAGTATTTT.

This rearrangement joins TRBV2 to TRBJ2-2, with 9 bases that match TRBD1. J lost 5 bases, V lost 2 bases, and 6 bases had no gene match. This CDR3 contains 16 residues. In germline, CDR1 is SNHLY, CDR2 FYNNEI. CDR3 DNA sequence: TGTGCCAGCAGTGAATCATTGGGACAGGGTACCGGGGAGCTGTTTTTT. Residues: CASSESLGQGTGELFF. The complete variable domain, with remaining parts taken from reference TRBV2 and TRBJ2-2, reads EPEVTQTPSHQVTQMGQEVILRCVPISNHLYFYWYRQILGQKVEFLVSFYNNEISEKSEIFDDQFSVERPDGSNFTLKIRSTKLEDSAMYFCASSESLGQGTGELFFGEGSRLTVL.

J is TRBJ2-5 and V is TRBV7-2; 8 positions agree with TRBD2. CDR1 is SGHTA, CDR2 FQGNSA, per germline. V trimming: 2 bases; J trimming: 0 bases; junction bases outside the gene matches: 2. CDR3 length: 15 residues. Written as DNA, the CDR3 is TGTGCCAGCAGCTTAACTAGCGGATACCAAGAGACCCAGTACTTC. Its protein product is CASSLTSGYQETQYF.